The T cell receptor beta chain under discussion was sequenced for a study of CXCR3-negative and CXCR3-positive naive CD8 T cells. Findings and limits, study-wide: Higher TRB CDR3 hydrophobicity marked CXCR3-positive naive cells relative to CXCR3-negative naive cells. Similar TRBV-TRBJ usage was seen in naive cells (both CXCR3-negative and CXCR3-positive), but memory cells differed. The study found comparably high diversity in both naive subsets and much lower diversity in memory CD8+ cells.

Through 5' RACE with UMI labels, the TRB cDNA libraries were prepared. TCRdb re-called the 5' RACE reads and catalogs CDR3 proteins one per entry, DNA excluded. The specimen's table records some 150,000 distinct CDR3 sequences. The CDR3 runs 13 residues. The V gene's germline CDR1 is SQVTM and CDR2 ANQGSEA. As to this clonotype: As yet, its antigen is unknown.

The naive CD8+ gate required CD45RO-CCR7+CD27+CD95- phenotype. Sample: naive CXCR3+ CD8+ T cells from blood. Subset reported: CD45RO-CCR7+CD27+CD95- naive CD8+ T cells expressing CXCR3 (TNR3+). This sequence was found in a human donor in good health. Some clones in this sample may be carry-over from other donors' samples. The chain uses TRBV29-1 and TRBJ2-7; TCRdb proposes TRBD1, but this gene call is untestable without DNA. This chain's CDR3 is CSVEPLDSWEQYF.